A single sample gave rise to the 16 T cell receptor beta chains below, sequenced in a study of immune characterization of retroperitoneal liposarcoma. MiXCR, applied by TCRdb to the PCR reads, yields one record per CDR3 protein. The sample carries 10,000 to 13,000 distinct CDR3 sequences, about a quarter recorded once. What was sequenced was tumor tissue. Receptor source: a male donor with retroperitoneal liposarcoma.

This rearrangement joins TRBV6-1 to TRBJ2-5; unclear D gene. The DNA end lines up better with TRBJ2-1; the J call may be wrong. This CDR3 is 12 amino acids long. Germline CDR1 MNHNS, CDR2 SASEGT. The CDR3 DNA reads TGTGCCACCGAATTAGGGTCCAATGAGCAGTTCTTC. It codes for CATELGSNEQFF.

The gene calls are TRBV12-3 or TRBV12-4 and TRBJ1-1, with a tentative D call TRBD1 (5 bases). This CDR3 region has 14 residues. V lost 7 bases and J 4 bases, leaving 16 bases between the germline ends. This chain's CDR3 is CASTRQSVRTEAFF. In DNA form, the CDR3 reads TGTGCCAGCACCCGACAGTCGGTCCGCACTGAAGCTTTCTTT.

Concerning this clonotype: A junction boundary mismatches the germline segment, possibly from a read error. The DNA for the CDR3 is TGCGCCAGCAGGCAAGACTTCGGGACAGGGCACGCCGGGGAGCTGTTTTTT. Translation gives CASRQDFGTGHAGELFF. The chain uses TRBV4-1 and TRBJ2-2; 9 bases line up with TRBD1. This CDR3 spans 17 amino acids. Germline V gene sequence: CDR1 MGHRA, CDR2 YSYEKL.

This sequence joins TRBV27 and TRBJ2-1; D perhaps matches TRBD2 (5 bases). The CDR3 sequence is 14 residues long. Trimming pared 3 bases from V and 5 bases from J, leaving 11 bases between. The germline V gene encodes CDR1 MNHEY and CDR2 SMNVEV (reference sequence). The CDR3 reads CASSFLGENNEQFF. In nucleotides, the CDR3 is TGTGCCAGCAGTTTTTTGGGAGAGAACAATGAGCAGTTCTTC.

This clonotype appeared many times. The rearrangement joins TRBV6-1 to TRBJ2-1, with 7 bases that match TRBD2. This CDR3 contains 14 residues. With V trimmed by 1 base and J by 10 bases, 7 bases remained unmatched. CDR1 and CDR2 from the germline V gene are MNHNS and SASEGT. This CDR3 reads CASSEVGGVYEQFF. CDR3 nucleotides: TGTGCCAGCAGTGAAGTGGGGGGGGTCTACGAGCAGTTCTTC.

J is TRBJ1-1 and V is TRBV11-3; possible D gene TRBD1, 5 bases. The CDR3 covers 14 residues. The germline gives CDR1 SGHNT, CDR2 YENEEA. Trimming left V 3 bases short and J 2 bases short, with 10 bases between. The CDR3 sequence: CASSLDTRNTEAFF. CDR3 nucleotides: TGTGCCAGCAGCTTGGACACTAGAAACACTGAAGCTTTCTTT.

This clonotype was detected many times. The chain couples TRBV6-1 to TRBJ1-5; possible D gene TRBD1, 5 bases. The length of the CDR3 is 15 residues. V dropped 6 bases and J dropped 3 bases, with 15 bases sitting between them. Germline CDR1 reads MNHNS; CDR2 reads SASEGT. In DNA form, the CDR3 reads TGTGCCAGCAGCCGGGACGCACAGTACAATCAGCCCCAGCATTTT. Translation gives CASSRDAQYNQPQHF.

The chain carries TRBV10-1 and TRBJ2-1; 9 nucleotides align to TRBD1. Germline loops: CDR1 WNHNN, CDR2 SYGVQD (reference sequence). The CDR3 totals 13 residues. The ends lost 4 bases at V and 8 bases at J; junction bases unmatched: 3. CDR3 sequence: CASSGNRGHEQFF. CDR3 DNA sequence: TGCGCCAGCAGTGGTAACAGGGGGCATGAGCAGTTCTTC.

J is TRBJ2-2 and V is TRBV4-3, with D hard to call. Per the germline V gene, CDR1 is LGHNA and CDR2 is YSLEER. V gave up 0 bases and J gave up 6 bases, with 5 bases separating them. The CDR3 spans 13 residues. The CDR3 reads CASSQELAGELFF. For the CDR3, the DNA is TGCGCCAGCAGCCAAGAGCTGGCCGGGGAGCTGTTTTTT.

J is TRBJ2-7 and V is TRBV11-3; perhaps D is TRBD1 or TRBD2 (5 bases each). CDR1 is SGHNT and CDR2 is YENEEA in the germline V gene. The CDR3 is made up of 14 amino acids. The V gene lost 1 base and the J gene lost 0 bases, with 7 bases spanning the gap. The CDR3 region has the DNA TGTGCCAGCAGCTTAGGGGGGACCTCCTACGAGCAGTACTTC. Residues: CASSLGGTSYEQYF. Full variable domain (outside the CDR3, taken from reference TRBV11-3 and TRBJ2-7): EAGVVQSPRYKIIEKKQPVAFWCNPISGHNTLYWYLQNLGQGPELLIRYENEEAVDDSQLPKDRFSAERLKGVDSTLKIQPAELGDSAVYLCASSLGGTSYEQYFGPGTRLTVT.

This clonotype is classed as medium-sized. The chain combines TRBV7-2 with TRBJ2-1; tentatively, D is TRBD1 (6 bases). The germline V gene encodes CDR1 SGHTA and CDR2 FQGNSA. V was trimmed by 5 bases and J by 13 bases, leaving 18 bases between them. The CDR3 covers 13 residues. In nucleotides, the CDR3 is TGTGCCAGCAGCGGACGGAAGGGGGAGACCCAGTTCTTC. Residues: CASSGRKGETQFF.

V gene TRBV7-3 combines with J gene TRBJ2-5; 7 bases align to TRBD2. The trim removed 4 bases at V and 2 bases at J, leaving 4 bases unmatched. This CDR3 contains 14 residues. The V gene's germline CDR1 is SGHTA and CDR2 FQGTGA. CDR3: CASSSSGAQETQYF. Written as DNA, the CDR3 is TGTGCCAGCAGCTCAAGCGGGGCACAAGAGACCCAGTACTTC.

This clonotype came up many times. CDR3 nucleotide sequence: TGTGCCAGCAGTTACTCGAGGGGTTACGAGCGGGGGGGCCTAGAAGAGACCCAGTTCTTC. Its protein product is CASSYSRGYERGGLEETQFF. The rearrangement uses TRBV6-6 and TRBJ2-1, with 10 bases identical to TRBD2. This CDR3 comprises 20 residues. With V trimmed by 0 bases and J by 13 bases, 24 bases remained unmatched. The germline V gene encodes CDR1 MNHNY and CDR2 SVGAGI (reference sequence).

This clonotype was seen ten or more times. The chain combines TRBV7-2 with TRBJ2-3; D is undetermined. This CDR3 is 15 amino acids long. Per germline, CDR1 SGHTA and CDR2 FQGNSA. Trimming removed 1 base from V and 7 bases from J, with 15 bases in between. The CDR3 spells CASSLVVGGPNTQYF. DNA of the CDR3: TGTGCCAGCAGCTTAGTCGTGGGCGGCCCGAATACGCAGTATTTT.

This clonotype has just a few counts. This chain connects TRBV10-3 to TRBJ2-2; 8 bases agree with TRBD1. This CDR3 is built from 15 residues. Trimming took 11 bases from V and 0 from J; bases not matched to a gene: 8. From germline, CDR1 is ENHRY and CDR2 SYGVKD. The CDR3 nucleotides are TGTGCCGTTACCGCAGGGGGCTCGAACACCGGGGAGCTGTTTTTT. This sequence encodes CAVTAGGSNTGELFF.

This clonotype is termed medium-sized. CDR3: CASGSGPHNEQYF. CDR3 DNA sequence: TGTGCCAGCGGATCAGGGCCACACAATGAGCAGTACTTC. The rearrangement uses TRBV6-1 and TRBJ2-1; the D gene is possibly TRBD1 (5 bases). Near its end, the DNA agrees better with TRBJ2-7, so the J call may be wrong. The CDR3 has 13 residues. Per the germline V gene, CDR1 is MNHNS and CDR2 is SASEGT.